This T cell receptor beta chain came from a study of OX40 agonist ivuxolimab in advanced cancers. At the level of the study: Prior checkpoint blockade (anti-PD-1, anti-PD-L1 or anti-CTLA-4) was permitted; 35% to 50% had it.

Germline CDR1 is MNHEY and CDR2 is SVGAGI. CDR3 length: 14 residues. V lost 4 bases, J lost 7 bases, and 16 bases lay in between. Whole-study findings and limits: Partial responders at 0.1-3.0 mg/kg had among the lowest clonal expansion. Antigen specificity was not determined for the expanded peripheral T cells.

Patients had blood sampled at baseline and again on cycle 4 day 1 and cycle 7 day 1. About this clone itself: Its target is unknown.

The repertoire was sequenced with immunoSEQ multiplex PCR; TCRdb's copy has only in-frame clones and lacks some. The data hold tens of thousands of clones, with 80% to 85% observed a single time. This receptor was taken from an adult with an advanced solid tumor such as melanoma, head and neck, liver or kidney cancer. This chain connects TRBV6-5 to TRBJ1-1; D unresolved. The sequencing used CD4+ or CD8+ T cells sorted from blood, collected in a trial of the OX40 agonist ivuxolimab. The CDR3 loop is CASSFSGLQNEAFF. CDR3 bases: TGTGCCAGCAGTTTTTCTGGGTTGCAGAATGAAGCTTTCTTT.